This is a list of T cell receptor beta chains from one sample in a study of T cells in localized non-small cell lung cancer. The data were produced by immunoSEQ multiplex PCR, yet TCRdb's version contains in-frame clones alone and is incomplete. The table includes about 29,000 clones, roughly nine tenths detected once. The source was peripheral blood, collected before any cancer treatment. The receptors were sampled from a woman aged 40-69 years with stage I lung adenocarcinoma. CDR3s include the opening cysteine and the closing phenylalanine or tryptophan. A D gene is named only where the DNA matches it firmly. Not every row has a clone size; where given, it reads once, few, many or a size class.

CDR3 DNA | CDR3 protein | D gene | clone size | J gene | V gene | CDR3 length
TGTGCCACCAGCAGAGAGAGACAGTTCCAAGAGACCCAGTACTTC | CATSRERQFQETQYF | NA | NA | TRBJ2-5 | TRBV15 | 15
TGTGCCATCAGTGAAGACATCCGCGGAGGAGAGACCCAGTACTTC | CAISEDIRGGETQYF | NA | NA | TRBJ2-5 | TRBV10-3 | 15
TGTGCCAGCAGCCGGGGACTAGCGGGAGGGCCTTACAATGAGCAGTTCTTC | CASSRGLAGGPYNEQFF | TRBD2 | NA | TRBJ2-1 | TRBV28 | 17
TGTGCCTGGAGGCAACGGTACTCTGGGGCCAACGTCCTGACTTTC | CAWRQRYSGANVLTF | NA | NA | TRBJ2-6 | TRBV30 | 15
TGTGCCAGCTCACTCATGGACAGGGGGATGAACACTGAAGCTTTCTTT | CASSLMDRGMNTEAFF | TRBD1 | once | TRBJ1-1 | TRBV18 | 16
TGTGCCTGGAGTAGGGTCCAGGCCAAAGGAGGCTACACCTTC | CAWSRVQAKGGYTF | NA | NA | TRBJ1-2 | TRBV30 | 14
TGTGCCAGCAGCAAAGCGAGGGCAGAGCTTCCAACTAATGAAAAACTGTTTTTT | CASSKARAELPTNEKLFF | NA | NA | TRBJ1-4 | TRBV21-1 | 18
TGTGCCAGCAGATTTTGGGAGACCCAGTACTTC | CASRFWETQYF | NA | once | TRBJ2-5 | TRBV6-5 | 11
TGTGCCAGCAGCTTAGGGGGACAGCTAACTGAAGCTTTCTTT | CASSLGGQLTEAFF | TRBD1 | NA | TRBJ1-1 | TRBV7-9 | 14
TGTGCCTGGACCACCGGGACTAGCAGAAGCAATGAGCAGTTCTTC | CAWTTGTSRSNEQFF | TRBD2 | once | TRBJ2-1 | TRBV30 | 15
TGTGCCAGCAGGTTGACAGGGGTCGTTAATGGCTACACCTTC | CASRLTGVVNGYTF | TRBD1 | NA | TRBJ1-2 | TRBV6-1 | 14
TGTGCCAGCAGCCCAACAGGGAACGGAGATCAGCCCCAGCATTTT | CASSPTGNGDQPQHF | NA | NA | TRBJ1-5 | TRBV5-4 | 15
TGTGCCAGCAGCGTAGCGTCCCCAGATACGCAGTATTTT | CASSVASPDTQYF | NA | few | TRBJ2-3 | TRBV9 | 13
TGTGCAAGTCGCTTAGACGAAGGGGACACCACAGATACGCAGTATTTT | CASRLDEGDTTDTQYF | NA | NA | TRBJ2-3 | TRBV12-2 | 16
TGTGCCAGTAGCCCGGGACAGGGGTATCAGCCCCAGCATTTT | CASSPGQGYQPQHF | TRBD1 | NA | TRBJ1-5 | TRBV19 | 14
TGTGCCAGCGGGAGGGGGGCGGATCAGCCCCAGCATTTT | CASGRGADQPQHF | NA | NA | TRBJ1-5 | TRBV6-4 | 13
TGTGCCAGCAGCACTCACCCCGGGGTGACTGAAGCTTTCTTT | CASSTHPGVTEAFF | NA | NA | TRBJ1-1 | TRBV6-6 | 14
TGTGCCAGCAGCTTTTTTACAGGTTCCTACGAGCAGTACTTC | CASSFFTGSYEQYF | NA | NA | TRBJ2-7 | TRBV5-5 | 14
TGTGCCAGCAGCTTGGTAGAGGGAGATGAGCAGTTCTTC | CASSLVEGDEQFF | NA | NA | TRBJ2-1 | TRBV5-6 | 13
TGTGCCAGCAGCTCGTCGACAGGGAGTCACAATGAGCAGTTCTTC | CASSSSTGSHNEQFF | TRBD1 | NA | TRBJ2-1 | TRBV11-3 | 15
TGTGCCAGTAGTATAGCGCGGGGCTCCTACAATGAGCAGTTCTTC | CASSIARGSYNEQFF | NA | once | TRBJ2-1 | TRBV19 | 15
TGCGCCAGCAGCTCGGCCCCGGGACTCGCCCGGGAGACCCAGTACTTC | CASSSAPGLARETQYF | NA | NA | TRBJ2-5 | TRBV5-1 | 16
TGTGCCAGCAGCTTAGTAGCGGGAGCCCCCACAGATACGCAGTATTTT | CASSLVAGAPTDTQYF | TRBD2 | NA | TRBJ2-3 | TRBV7-3 | 16
TGCGCCAGCAGCCAACGGGACTGGAATGAGCAGTTCTTC | CASSQRDWNEQFF | NA | NA | TRBJ2-1 | TRBV4-1 | 13
TGCGCCAGCAGCCAGGGCGGACAGGGAAGAACCTACGAGCAGTACTTC | CASSQGGQGRTYEQYF | TRBD1 | NA | TRBJ2-7 | TRBV4-1 | 16
TGTGCCAGCAGCTTAACGGGACCCACAGATACGCAGTATTTT | CASSLTGPTDTQYF | NA | once | TRBJ2-3 | TRBV7-9 | 14
TGTGCCAGCAGTCCAATCACCACAGGGGTTGCCACAGATACGCAGTATTTT | CASSPITTGVATDTQYF | TRBD1 | NA | TRBJ2-3 | TRBV2 | 17
TGTGCCAGTAGTATAGATGGGCAGGGCGCCGGGGAGCTGTTTTTT | CASSIDGQGAGELFF | NA | NA | TRBJ2-2 | TRBV19 | 15
TGTGCCAGCAGCTTTACAGCAAATGAGCAGTTCTTC | CASSFTANEQFF | NA | NA | TRBJ2-1 | TRBV5-1 | 12
TGCGCCAGCAGCTCGGGACAGGGGAACGAGCAGTACTTC | CASSSGQGNEQYF | TRBD1 | NA | TRBJ2-7 | TRBV5-1 | 13
TGCGCCAGCAGGGTTGATGATAATTCACCCCTCCACTTT | CASRVDDNSPLHF | NA | NA | TRBJ1-6 | TRBV5-1 | 13
TGTGCCAGCAGCGTAGCGACGGGGAGCCTGGAGACCCAGTACTTC | CASSVATGSLETQYF | NA | once | TRBJ2-5 | TRBV9 | 15
TGTGCCAGCAGCCAATCTCGCGGGGGGTATTCGAACACCGGGGAGCTGTTTTTT | CASSQSRGGYSNTGELFF | TRBD2 | NA | TRBJ2-2 | TRBV14 | 18
TGTGCCAGCAGCTACCACAAAGGGCAGTACTTC | CASSYHKGQYF | NA | NA | TRBJ2-7 | TRBV13 | 11
TGTGCCAGCAGCCGACTCGGGACGGAGAACTATGGCTACACCTTC | CASSRLGTENYGYTF | NA | NA | TRBJ1-2 | TRBV14 | 15
TGTGCCAGCAGCTCGGACAGCATTGGGAAGACCCAGTACTTC | CASSSDSIGKTQYF | NA | few | TRBJ2-5 | TRBV7-2 | 14
TGTGCCAGTAGTATAACTCGGGGGCTGAGCAATCAGCCCCAGCATTTT | CASSITRGLSNQPQHF | NA | NA | TRBJ1-5 | TRBV19 | 16
TGTGCCAGCAGCCCGCAAGGGGACGAGCAGTACTTC | CASSPQGDEQYF | NA | NA | TRBJ2-7 | TRBV5-7 | 12
TGTGCCAGCAGTACCGGGACAAGAGGTTACCAGCCCCAGCATTTT | CASSTGTRGYQPQHF | NA | NA | TRBJ1-5 | TRBV6-5 | 15
TGCGCCAGCAGCCTCCCCCATCAGCCCCAGCATTTT | CASSLPHQPQHF | NA | NA | TRBJ1-5 | TRBV4-1 | 12
TGTGCCAGCAGCTCACAGGTGAACACTGAAGCTTTCTTT | CASSSQVNTEAFF | NA | NA | TRBJ1-1 | TRBV11-2 | 13
TGTGCCAGCACCGCGGTTAACTATGGCTACACCTTC | CASTAVNYGYTF | NA | NA | TRBJ1-2 | TRBV2 | 12
TGTGCCAGCAGTTTCCGGACCCGTAACCTCTCAGATACGCAGTATTTT | CASSFRTRNLSDTQYF | NA | NA | TRBJ2-3 | TRBV28 | 16
TGCGCCAGCAGCCAAGAGGGTCTCACGGGGCAACAGTTCTTC | CASSQEGLTGQQFF | NA | few | TRBJ2-1 | TRBV4-1 | 14
TGTGCCAGCACCGGGGGGAGTCCCGAGCAGTACTTC | CASTGGSPEQYF | TRBD2 | NA | TRBJ2-7 | TRBV2 | 12
TGTGCCAGCAGCCTTGGACCTAGCGGGAAGGAGCAGTACTTC | CASSLGPSGKEQYF | TRBD2 | few | TRBJ2-7 | TRBV5-4 | 14